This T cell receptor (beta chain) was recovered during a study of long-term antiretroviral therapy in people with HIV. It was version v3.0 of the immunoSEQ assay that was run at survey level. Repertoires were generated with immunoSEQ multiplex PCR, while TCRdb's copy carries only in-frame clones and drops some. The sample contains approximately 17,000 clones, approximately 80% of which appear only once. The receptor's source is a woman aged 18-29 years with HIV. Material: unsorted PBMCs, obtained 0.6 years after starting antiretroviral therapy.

The chain's CDR3 is CASSFLAGNYEQYF. As DNA, the CDR3 is TGTGCCAGCAGCTTTTTGGCGGGGAACTACGAGCAGTACTTC. This chain connects TRBV7-8 to TRBJ2-7; the D gene is possibly TRBD2 (6 bases). Trimming left V 3 bases short and J 3 bases short, with 12 bases between. Germline values: CDR1 SGHVS, CDR2 FQNEAQ. The CDR3 runs 14 residues.